The clone carrying this TCR beta chain has only one observation. Sequenced by immunoSEQ multiplex PCR; TCRdb stores in-frame clones only, minus some. The table shows around 120,000 clones, with about 87% occurring only once. These data are taken from a study of control samples from healthy donors and cancer patients. V was shortened by 0 bases and J by 14 bases, with 17 bases between the two germline ends. CDR3 length equals 13 residues. Germline-derived CDR1 and CDR2 are SQVTM and ANQGSEA. The chain combines TRBV29-1 with TRBJ2-1; D not resolved. The receptor was isolated from a man in his forties or fifties in good health. Sequenced sample: blood. The CDR3 bases are TGCAGCGTTGAAGATTTTCCCCCCTCCGTCAAGTTCTTC. Residues: CSVEDFPPSVKFF.